The 16 T cell receptor beta chains presented below share a single source sample, sequenced in a study of blood T cell repertoires in COVID-19. Only in-frame clones appear in the TCRdb table, and some are missing; sequencing was by immunoSEQ multiplex PCR. The repertoire has some 78,000 clones, about 90% of them found once; the top ten carry roughly 1%. Sequenced: peripheral blood. The receptor source for this set is a woman aged 45 to 65 in a cohort sampled during active COVID-19.

The genes are TRBV15 and TRBJ2-7; 8 bases fit TRBD2. Losses at the gene ends were 5 bases for V and 0 bases for J; bases not matched to a gene: 6. Germline-derived CDR1 and CDR2 are LNHNV and YYDKDF (reference sequence). The CDR3 sequence is 15 residues long. The CDR3: CATSRSGTSSYEQYF. CDR3 bases: TGTGCCACCAGCCGTAGCGGGACCAGCTCCTACGAGCAGTACTTC.

The V and J genes are TRBV6-5 and TRBJ1-1; TRBD1 aligns across 7 bases. The ends lost 8 bases at V and 11 bases at J; junction bases unmatched: 5. From germline, CDR1 is MNHEY and CDR2 SVGAGI. The CDR3 length is 10 residues. The chain's CDR3 is CASRQGGAFF. CDR3 nucleotide sequence: TGTGCCAGCCGACAGGGCGGCGCTTTCTTT.

V gene TRBV27 combines with J gene TRBJ2-1; TRBD2 matches 10 bases. CDR1 and CDR2 (germline): MNHEY, SMNVEV (reference sequence). There are 19 residues in the CDR3. V was clipped by 6 bases and J by 0 bases; unmatched bases: 14. CDR3 sequence: CASSQRRLAGVSSYNEQFF. As DNA, the CDR3 is TGTGCCAGCAGCCAACGGAGGCTAGCGGGAGTGAGCTCCTACAATGAGCAGTTCTTC.

The rearrangement uses TRBV7-9 and TRBJ2-2; 10 nucleotides match TRBD2. Trimming at V came to 4 bases and at J to 6 bases, leaving 14 bases not matched to a gene. CDR1 and CDR2 (germline): SEHNR, FQNEAQ (reference sequence). This CDR3 contains 18 residues. The CDR3 coding sequence is TGTGCCAGCAGCTCCTCTTCTCGGACTAGCGGACATCCCGGGGAGCTGTTTTTT. This codes for CASSSSSRTSGHPGELFF.

DNA for the CDR3: TGTGCTAGTTCTTGGGACAGCCCCACTGAAGCTTTCTTT. Translating it yields CASSWDSPTEAFF. The V call is TRBV12-5, the J call TRBJ1-1; 7 nucleotides line up with TRBD1. Looked up from germline, CDR1 is LGHNT and CDR2 is FRNRAP. This CDR3 is 13 amino acids long. V gave up 8 bases and J gave up 4 bases; unmatched junction bases: 7.

The rearrangement joins TRBV14 to TRBJ2-1; the D gene is possibly TRBD2 (5 bases). V was clipped by 6 bases and J by 10 bases, with 31 bases between them. This CDR3 spans 18 amino acids. Looked up from germline, CDR1 is SGHDN and CDR2 is FVKESK. The DNA for the CDR3 is TGTGCCAGCAGTACAAGTTTACGGGGAAGTCCTAGGGATGGGGAGCAGTTCTTC. As protein: CASSTSLRGSPRDGEQFF.

The V gene is TRBV7-3, the J gene TRBJ2-1, with 7 bases identical to TRBD2. CDR3 length equals 15 residues. Losses at the gene ends were 1 base for V and 7 bases for J; bases not matched to a gene: 7. Germline V lookup: CDR1 SGHTA, CDR2 FQGTGA. The CDR3: CASSLNRGSGNEQFF. The CDR3 nucleotides read TGTGCCAGCAGCTTAAACCGCGGGAGTGGGAATGAGCAGTTCTTC.

J is TRBJ1-1 and V is TRBV28, with 7 nucleotides matching TRBD1. The CDR3 is made up of 15 amino acids. Germline-derived CDR1 and CDR2 are MDHEN and SYDVKM. The ends lost 3 bases at V and 0 bases at J; junction bases unmatched: 4. DNA of the CDR3: TGTGCCAGCAGTTTTACAGGACAGGTGAACACTGAAGCTTTCTTT. This sequence encodes CASSFTGQVNTEAFF.

V is TRBV25-1 and J is TRBJ2-7; 10 nucleotides match TRBD2. This CDR3 contains 13 residues. The V gene end was trimmed by 7 bases and the J gene end by 6 bases; junction bases not matched to a gene: 6. Germline V CDR1 and CDR2: MGHDK, SYGVNS. This chain's CDR3 is CASIGTSASEQYF. CDR3 coding DNA: TGTGCCAGCATCGGGACTAGCGCCAGCGAGCAGTACTTC.

In its sample, this clone was seen a few times. The CDR3 here is CASSSGKLFF. The CDR3 DNA is TGTGCCAGTAGTAGCGGAAAACTGTTTTTT. The chain employs TRBV19 and TRBJ1-4; D gene ambiguous. Germline CDR1 LNHDA, CDR2 SQIVND (reference sequence). Trimming shortened V by 4 bases and J by 10 bases, and 4 bases separated the two germline ends. The CDR3 runs 10 residues.

The rearrangement joins TRBV30 to TRBJ2-7; D unclear. The CDR3 is 12 amino acids. The germline gives CDR1 GTSNPN, CDR2 SVGIG (reference sequence). The V end lost 1 base, the J end lost 3 bases, and 7 bases lay between the germline ends. This CDR3 reads CAWSAGDYEQYF. The CDR3 nucleotides are TGTGCCTGGAGTGCAGGTGACTACGAGCAGTACTTC.

This clone was seen a handful of times. This rearrangement joins TRBV3-1 (or the pseudogene TRBV3-2) to TRBJ2-7, with 8 bases matching TRBD1. Trimming removed 1 base from V and 4 bases from J; junction bases left unmatched: 3. The CDR3 contains 14 residues. Germline V gene data show CDR1 as LGHDT and CDR2 as YNNKEL (reference sequence). The CDR3, as DNA: TGTGCCAGCAGCCAAGCCCGACAGGGGTACGAGCAGTACTTC. The encoded protein is CASSQARQGYEQYF.

The chain has TRBV7-3 and TRBJ2-1; the D is unclear. From germline, CDR1 is SGHTA and CDR2 FQGTGA. V gave up 2 bases and J gave up 8 bases, with 4 bases separating them. The CDR3 is made up of 11 amino acids. CDR3 coding DNA: TGTGCCAGCAGCTTAGTAGATGAGCAGTTCTTC. It is translated as CASSLVDEQFF.

The V gene is TRBV5-6, the J gene TRBJ1-5, with a tentative D call TRBD1 (6 bases). V lost 2 bases and J lost 5, with 17 bases in between. The CDR3 has 16 amino acids. Germline values: CDR1 SGHDT, CDR2 YYEEEE. DNA for the CDR3: TGTGCCAGCAGCTTTATGGGGGCGGGCGGGTATCAGCCCCAGCATTTT. Its translation is CASSFMGAGGYQPQHF.

This clone was observed once. Here the CDR3 reads CASSEQLGEQFF. DNA of the CDR3: TGTGCCAGCAGTGAGCAGCTAGGCGAGCAGTTCTTC. V and J are TRBV6-1 and TRBJ2-1; D not resolved. Germline V lookup: CDR1 MNHNS, CDR2 SASEGT. The CDR3 is made up of 12 amino acids. The V and J ends lost 3 bases and 10 bases respectively, with 10 bases between them.

This clone has only a few counts. CDR3 residues: CASSDTSGNYEQYF. CDR3 nucleotide sequence: TGCGCCAGCAGTGATACTAGCGGAAACTACGAGCAGTACTTC. V gene TRBV10-1 combines with J gene TRBJ2-7; 8 positions match TRBD2. The CDR3 has 14 residues. V lost 3 bases and J lost 3; bases outside the gene matches: 4. Germline CDR1 is WNHNN and CDR2 is SYGVQD (reference sequence).